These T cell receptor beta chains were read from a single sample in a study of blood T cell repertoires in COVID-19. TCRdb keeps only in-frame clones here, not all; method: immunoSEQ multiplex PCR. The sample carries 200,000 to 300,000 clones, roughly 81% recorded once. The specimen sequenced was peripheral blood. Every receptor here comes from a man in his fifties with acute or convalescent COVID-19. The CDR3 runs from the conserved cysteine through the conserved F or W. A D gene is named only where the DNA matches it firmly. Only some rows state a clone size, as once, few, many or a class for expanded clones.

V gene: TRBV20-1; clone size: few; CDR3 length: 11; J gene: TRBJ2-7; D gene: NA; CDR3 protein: CSALTAYEQYF; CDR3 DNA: TGCAGTGCCCTGACAGCTTACGAGCAGTACTTC
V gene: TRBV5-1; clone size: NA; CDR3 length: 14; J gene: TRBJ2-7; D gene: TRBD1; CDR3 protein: CASSLQGESYEQYF; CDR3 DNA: TGCGCCAGCAGCTTACAGGGGGAGTCCTACGAGCAGTACTTC
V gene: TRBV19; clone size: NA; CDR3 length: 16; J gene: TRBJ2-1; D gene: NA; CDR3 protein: CASRIDSRSSYNEQFF; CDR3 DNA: TGTGCCAGTAGGATCGACAGTCGGAGCTCCTACAATGAGCAGTTCTTC
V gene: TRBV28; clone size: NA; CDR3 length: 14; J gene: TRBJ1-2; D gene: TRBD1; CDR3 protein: CASSSSGTDYGYTF; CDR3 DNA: TGTGCCAGCAGTTCGTCCGGGACAGACTATGGCTACACCTTC
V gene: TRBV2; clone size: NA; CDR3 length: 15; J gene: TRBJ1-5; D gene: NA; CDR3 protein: CASTKPGGSRQPQHF; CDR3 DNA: TGTGCCAGCACCAAACCTGGAGGCAGCAGACAGCCCCAGCATTTT
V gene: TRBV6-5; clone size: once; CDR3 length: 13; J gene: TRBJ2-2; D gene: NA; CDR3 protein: CATTPQGDGELFF; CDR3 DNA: TGTGCCACGACACCGCAGGGTGACGGGGAGCTGTTTTTT
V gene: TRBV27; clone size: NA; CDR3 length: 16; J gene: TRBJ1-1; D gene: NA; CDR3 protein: CASSDESTGWGSEAFF; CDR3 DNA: TGTGCCAGCAGTGACGAATCGACAGGCTGGGGCTCTGAAGCTTTCTTT
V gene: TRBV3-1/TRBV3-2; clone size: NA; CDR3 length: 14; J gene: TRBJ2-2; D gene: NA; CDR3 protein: CASSQRYDTGELFF; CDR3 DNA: TGTGCCAGCAGCCAACGGTACGACACCGGGGAGCTGTTTTTT
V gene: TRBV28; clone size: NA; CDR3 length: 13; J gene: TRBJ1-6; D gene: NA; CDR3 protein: CASSLEGFSPLHF; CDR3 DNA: TGTGCCAGCAGTTTGGAGGGTTTTTCACCCCTCCACTTT
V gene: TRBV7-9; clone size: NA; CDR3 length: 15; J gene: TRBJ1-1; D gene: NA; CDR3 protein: CASSLGGSMNTEAFF; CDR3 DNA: TGTGCCAGCAGCTTAGGCGGTTCCATGAACACTGAAGCTTTCTTT